The rows below give T cell receptor beta chains drawn from one sample of a study of T cell repertoires in cytomegalovirus infection. Using its own MiXCR run on the reads, TCRdb lists one record per CDR3 protein. The data show roughly 80,000 distinct CDR3 sequences, 20% to 30% seen once. Their target antigens are unknown. The sample in question was CD8+ T cells from cultured PBMCs, obtained from culture after CMV antigen stimulation. Source of these receptors: a human donor in good health (CMV status not recorded). Some clones in this sample may be carry-over from other donors' samples. CDR3s include the opening cysteine and the closing phenylalanine or tryptophan. Each record gives: V gene, D gene, clone size, J gene, CDR3 protein, CDR3 DNA. A D gene is named only where the DNA matches it firmly. Rows give clone size only sometimes, using once, few, many, or a class for an expanded clone.

TRBV10-3	TRBD1	NA	TRBJ2-7	CAISESNRGRWISYEQYF	TGTGCCATCAGTGAGTCTAACAGGGGGCGTTGGATTTCCTACGAGCAGTACTTC
TRBV2	TRBD1	NA	TRBJ1-5	CASSVGDRPNQPQHF	TGTGCCAGCAGTGTGGGGGACAGGCCGAATCAGCCCCAGCATTTT
TRBV27	NA	NA	TRBJ2-7	CASSLLPGEGVGQYF	TGTGCCAGCAGTTTATTGCCAGGGGAAGGTGTCGGGCAGTACTTC
TRBV11-3	NA	NA	TRBJ2-2	CASSFPQGGIRTGELFF	TGTGCCAGCAGCTTTCCGCAGGGCGGAATTCGCACCGGGGAGCTGTTTTTT
TRBV6-2/TRBV6-3	TRBD2	NA	TRBJ2-1	CASSYVSSGISYNEQFF	TGTGCCAGCAGTTACGTCAGTAGCGGGATCTCCTACAATGAGCAGTTCTTC
TRBV4-1	NA	medium-sized	TRBJ2-7	CASSQDRGYEQYF	TGCGCCAGCAGCCAAGATAGGGGCTACGAGCAGTACTTC
TRBV7-9	TRBD1	few	TRBJ2-2	CASTGQGNTGELFF	TGTGCCAGCACGGGACAGGGGAATACCGGGGAGCTGTTTTTT
TRBV13	NA	NA	TRBJ2-1	CASSSGGGGPYNEQFF	TGTGCCAGCAGCTCAGGGGGGGGAGGTCCATACAATGAGCAGTTCTTC
TRBV19	NA	few	TRBJ1-1	CASSMYFSGESTEAFF	TGTGCCAGTAGTATGTATTTCTCAGGGGAAAGCACTGAAGCTTTCTTT
TRBV7-6	TRBD1	many	TRBJ1-2	CASSGGQGMGYGYTF	TGTGCCAGCAGCGGAGGACAGGGGATGGGCTATGGCTACACCTTC
TRBV7-9	TRBD2	many	TRBJ2-5	CASSPQLAGLQETQYF	TGTGCCAGCAGCCCCCAACTAGCGGGACTACAAGAGACCCAGTACTTC
TRBV4-3	NA	many	TRBJ2-2	CASSQDAGGNTGELFF	TGCGCCAGCAGCCAAGACGCCGGGGGCAACACCGGGGAGCTGTTTTTT
TRBV20-1	TRBD1	NA	TRBJ2-5	CSAGGTEETQYF	TGCAGTGCTGGTGGGACAGAAGAGACCCAGTACTTC
TRBV14	NA	NA	TRBJ2-2	CASSQGLGELFF	TGTGCCAGCAGCCAGGGCCTCGGGGAGCTGTTTTTT
TRBV4-3	TRBD1	NA	TRBJ1-2	CASSGQGGDGYTF	TGCGCCAGCTCGGGACAGGGGGGTGATGGCTACACCTTC
TRBV5-1	TRBD2	NA	TRBJ2-1	CASFEGTSSYNEQFF	TGCGCCAGCTTTGAAGGGACTAGCTCCTACAATGAGCAGTTCTTC
TRBV6-6	NA	many	TRBJ1-1	CASRKSRSGGRKMNTEAFF	TGTGCCAGCAGGAAAAGTCGTTCCGGGGGAAGGAAAATGAACACTGAAGCTTTCTTT
TRBV12-3/TRBV12-4	NA	many	TRBJ2-2	CASSLTLTRSISGELFF	TGTGCCAGCAGTTTAACGCTGACACGGTCCATATCCGGGGAGCTGTTTTTT
TRBV7-9	NA	NA	TRBJ2-7	CASIQSGTASSYEQYF	TGTGCCAGCATTCAGTCTGGGACGGCGAGCTCCTACGAGCAGTACTTC
TRBV11-2	NA	few	TRBJ2-3	CASEGDSGGDTQYF	TGTGCCAGCGAGGGTGATAGCGGCGGAGATACGCAGTATTTT
TRBV20-1	TRBD2	NA	TRBJ2-7	CSARVPGTNLAYEQYF	TGCAGTGCTAGAGTTCCCGGGACTAATCTTGCCTACGAGCAGTACTTC
TRBV7-2	TRBD1	many	TRBJ2-7	CASSFTGVPTYEQYF	TGTGCCAGCAGCTTTACAGGGGTGCCAACCTACGAGCAGTACTTC
TRBV12-3/TRBV12-4	TRBD2	NA	TRBJ2-3	CASRPGLAGGLSTDTQYF	TGTGCCAGCAGGCCGGGACTAGCGGGGGGGCTTAGCACAGATACGCAGTATTTT
TRBV6-6	NA	few	TRBJ1-5	CASSYPPGVGDQPQHF	TGTGCCAGCAGTTACCCCCCGGGAGTGGGAGATCAGCCCCAGCATTTT
TRBV19	NA	few	TRBJ2-1	CASSQWADEQFF	TGTGCCAGTAGTCAGTGGGCGGATGAGCAGTTCTTC
TRBV2	TRBD1	NA	TRBJ2-5	CARNGQGLQETQYF	TGTGCCAGGAATGGACAGGGCCTCCAAGAGACCCAGTACTTC
TRBV19	TRBD1	NA	TRBJ1-2	CASSIVGTGYGYTF	TGTGCCAGTAGTATAGTCGGGACAGGATATGGCTACACCTTC
TRBV12-3/TRBV12-4	NA	few	TRBJ1-5	CASSPEGFSNQPQHF	TGTGCCAGCAGCCCCGAAGGGTTCAGCAATCAGCCCCAGCATTTT
TRBV6-2/TRBV6-3	TRBD2	NA	TRBJ2-3	CASSEIAGSGTDTQYF	TGTGCCAGCAGTGAGATAGCGGGGAGCGGCACAGATACGCAGTATTTT
TRBV11-2	NA	few	TRBJ2-7	CASSPGTGPGEQYF	TGTGCCAGCAGCCCCGGGACGGGCCCAGGGGAGCAGTACTTC
TRBV6-2/TRBV6-3	NA	NA	TRBJ2-7	CASSEGKAYEQYF	TGTGCCAGCAGTGAGGGGAAGGCCTACGAGCAGTACTTC
TRBV7-3	NA	NA	TRBJ2-7	CASRAASTYEQYF	TGTGCCAGCAGGGCGGCCAGCACCTACGAGCAGTACTTC
TRBV7-9	TRBD1	many	TRBJ2-5	CASSSTLGRGKEETQYF	TGTGCCAGCAGCTCCACCCTAGGCAGGGGGAAGGAAGAGACCCAGTACTTC
TRBV19	TRBD2	few	TRBJ2-1	CASSSRLADNEQFF	TGTGCCAGTAGTTCGCGCCTAGCGGACAATGAGCAGTTCTTC
TRBV2	TRBD1	NA	TRBJ2-2	CASLEGQANTGELFF	TGTGCCAGCCTAGAGGGACAGGCGAACACCGGGGAGCTGTTTTTT
TRBV19	TRBD1	few	TRBJ2-1	CASIRGQGSNEQFF	TGTGCCAGCATCAGGGGGCAGGGGTCGAATGAGCAGTTCTTC
TRBV7-9	TRBD1	few	TRBJ2-1	CASSLGTGGNEQFF	TGTGCCAGCAGCTTAGGGACAGGGGGGAATGAGCAGTTCTTC
TRBV19	NA	NA	TRBJ1-1	CASSLDSIEAFF	TGTGCCAGTAGCCTAGACAGCATCGAAGCTTTCTTT
TRBV7-9	NA	few	TRBJ1-2	CASSSLQGINYGYTF	TGTGCCAGCAGCTCCTTACAGGGTATTAACTATGGCTACACCTTC
TRBV11-3	TRBD2	few	TRBJ2-1	CASSPREGLAGNEQFF	TGTGCCAGCAGCCCCCGGGAGGGACTAGCGGGCAATGAGCAGTTCTTC
TRBV4-3	TRBD1	few	TRBJ2-1	CASSQEPGPGTGTYNEQFF	TGCGCCAGCAGCCAAGAACCTGGGCCCGGGACAGGGACCTACAATGAGCAGTTCTTC